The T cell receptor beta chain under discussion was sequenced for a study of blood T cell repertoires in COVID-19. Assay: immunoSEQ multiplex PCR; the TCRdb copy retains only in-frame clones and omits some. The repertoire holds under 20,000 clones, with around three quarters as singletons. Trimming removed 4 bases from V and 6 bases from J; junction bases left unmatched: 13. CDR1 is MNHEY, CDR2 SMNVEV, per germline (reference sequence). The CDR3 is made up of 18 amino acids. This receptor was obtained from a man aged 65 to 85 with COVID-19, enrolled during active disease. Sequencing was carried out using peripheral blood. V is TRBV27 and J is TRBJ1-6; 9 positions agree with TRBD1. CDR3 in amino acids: CASSSFFIPGQGNSPLHF. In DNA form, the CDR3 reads TGTGCCAGCAGTTCTTTTTTCATACCGGGACAGGGTAATTCACCCCTCCACTTT.